Below are 30 T cell receptor beta chains sequenced from a single sample in a study of T-cell reconstitution after alpha-beta-depleted transplantation in children. Unique molecular identifiers were incorporated into the prepared TCRbeta library. TCRdb called the PCR reads again in MiXCR, with one record for every CDR3 protein. Of a few hundred thousand distinct CDR3 sequences listed, about an eighth are singletons. The source was PBMCs, collected from the stem cell graft. These receptor sequences come from a human donor who donated a stem cell graft to a child with Fanconi anemia.

This clonotype has ten or more counts. This sequence joins TRBV29-1 and TRBJ2-5; D unresolved. CDR1 is SQVTM and CDR2 is ANQGSEA in the germline V gene. V dropped 5 bases and J dropped 4 bases, with 11 bases sitting between them. CDR3 length equals 12 residues. The DNA of the CDR3 is TGCAGCGTTAAATCGAATGGAGAGACCCAGTACTTC. Translation: CSVKSNGETQYF.

This chain joins TRBV10-3 and TRBJ2-4; TRBD2 is a possible D gene (6 bases). V gave up 3 bases and J gave up 4 bases, with 10 bases separating them. Germline V CDR1 and CDR2: ENHRY, SYGVKD. The CDR3 has 14 amino acids. Written as DNA, the CDR3 is TGTGCCATCAGTGAATCGGGAGATAAAAACATTCAGTACTTC. Amino acid sequence: CAISESGDKNIQYF.

The chain combines TRBV18 with TRBJ1-1, with a weak D call TRBD1 (5 bases). V lost 6 bases to trimming and J lost 7 bases, with 12 bases between them. Germline V gives CDR1 KGHSH, CDR2 LQKENI. The length of the CDR3 is 12 residues. DNA of the CDR3: TGTGCCAGCTCGCTCTGGGGGGATGAAGCTTTCTTT. Translation: CASSLWGDEAFF.

In nucleotides, the CDR3 is TGTGCCAGCAGCGGGTCAGGGTACACTGAAGCTTTCTTT. It encodes CASSGSGYTEAFF. V usage is TRBV7-9 and J usage is TRBJ1-1, with a possible D match to TRBD1 (5 bases). Germline CDR1 is SEHNR and CDR2 is FQNEAQ (reference sequence). The CDR3 runs 13 residues. V was cut by 5 bases and J by 3 bases, with 10 bases left in between.

The chain joins TRBV29-1 to TRBJ2-1; 12 bases are a match to TRBD2. The CDR3 is made up of 13 amino acids. V lost 7 bases and J lost 6; bases outside the gene matches: 4. The germline V gene encodes CDR1 SQVTM and CDR2 ANQGSEA. CDR3 DNA sequence: TGCAGCGCCTCTAGCGGGGGGGCCAATGAGCAGTTCTTC. It yields the protein CSASSGGANEQFF.

In its sample, this clonotype was seen a few times. The genes are TRBV7-8 and TRBJ1-1, with D unresolved. The germline V gene has CDR1 SGHVS and CDR2 FQNEAQ. V lost 3 bases, J lost 1 base, and 9 bases lay in between. CDR3 length: 14 residues. CDR3 DNA: TGTGCCAGCAGCTTTGGCTGGGGGAACACTGAAGCTTTCTTT. This translates into CASSFGWGNTEAFF.

This clonotype was observed a handful of times. This chain links TRBV12-3 or TRBV12-4 with TRBJ1-5; 7 nucleotides align to TRBD1. The CDR3 has 16 amino acids. Losses at the gene ends were 5 bases for V and 2 bases for J; bases not matched to a gene: 9. CDR3 DNA sequence: TGTGCCAGCAGTCCCACGACAGGGTCGCGCAATCAGCCCCAGCATTTT. It specifies CASSPTTGSRNQPQHF.

The genes are TRBV7-9 and TRBJ2-1; D is perhaps TRBD1 (5 bases). V gave up 0 bases and J gave up 9 bases, with 6 bases separating them. The length of the CDR3 is 12 residues. Looked up from germline, CDR1 is SEHNR and CDR2 is FQNEAQ (reference sequence). The CDR3 region has the DNA TGTGCCAGCAGCTTAGCAGGGGTTGAGCAGTTCTTC. Protein product: CASSLAGVEQFF.

This clonotype was recorded many times. This chain links TRBV10-3 with TRBJ2-1, with unresolved D. Germline assignment: CDR1 ENHRY and CDR2 SYGVKD. V dropped 8 bases and J dropped 5 bases, with 10 bases sitting between them. This CDR3 has 12 residues. As DNA, the CDR3 is TGTGCCATCCAGGACCCCGACAATGAGCAGTTCTTC. It is translated as CAIQDPDNEQFF.

This rearrangement joins TRBV7-2 to TRBJ2-1, with a weak D call TRBD1 (6 bases). V was shortened by 3 bases and J by 9 bases, with 12 bases between the two germline ends. The CDR3 runs 13 residues. In germline, CDR1 is SGHTA, CDR2 FQGNSA. CDR3 nucleotides: TGTGCCAGCAGCTTCTCCACGACAGGTGAGCAGTTCTTC. Protein product: CASSFSTTGEQFF. The full variable domain, rest sourced from reference TRBV7-2 and TRBJ2-1, is GAGVSQSPSNKVTEKGKDVELRCDPISGHTALYWYRQSLGQGLEFLIYFQGNSAPDKSGLPSDRFSAERTGGSVSTLTIQRTQQEDSAVYLCASSFSTTGEQFFGPGTRLTVL.

This clonotype has only a few counts. This sequence joins TRBV3-1 and TRBJ2-2, with D possibly called TRBD1 or TRBD2 (5 bases each). Trimming stripped 5 bases from V and 6 bases from J, with 7 bases between. Germline values: CDR1 LGHDT, CDR2 YNNKEL (reference sequence). The CDR3 runs to 12 residues. CDR3 sequence: CASSWGSGELFF. The CDR3 DNA reads TGTGCCAGCAGCTGGGGGTCCGGGGAGCTGTTTTTT.

This clonotype was detected ten times or more. The chain links TRBV5-1 to TRBJ1-1, with D perhaps matching TRBD1 (5 bases). The length of the CDR3 is 14 residues. Trimming removed 4 bases from V and 1 base from J, with 11 bases in between. Germline CDR1 is SGHRS and CDR2 is YFSETQ. CDR3 coding DNA: TGCGCCAGCAGCCTGGACGGGGCGAACACTGAAGCTTTCTTT. Its protein is CASSLDGANTEAFF.

This clonotype was detected ten times or more. This sequence joins TRBV12-3 or TRBV12-4 and TRBJ2-5; D uncertain. V dropped 4 bases and J dropped 2 bases, with 14 bases sitting between them. This CDR3 is 15 amino acids long. The CDR3 DNA is TGTGCCAGCAGTTCGACCTCAGTATATCAAGAGACCCAGTACTTC. It is translated as CASSSTSVYQETQYF.

This clonotype has ten or more counts. The V and J genes are TRBV12-3 or TRBV12-4 and TRBJ2-1; 12 bases fit TRBD2. The length of the CDR3 is 14 residues. Trimming removed 6 bases from V and 7 bases from J; junction bases left unmatched: 4. The CDR3 protein is CASSGLAGSNEQFF. The CDR3 DNA is TGTGCCAGCAGCGGACTAGCGGGGAGTAATGAGCAGTTCTTC.

The sample holds a few counts of this clonotype. This chain links TRBV11-2 with TRBJ1-6; D possibly corresponds to TRBD1 (6 bases). This CDR3 region has 15 residues. V lost 7 bases to trimming and J lost 7 bases, with 17 bases between them. Germline values: CDR1 SGHAT, CDR2 FQNNGV. The CDR3 nucleotides are TGTGCCAGCACTCCCGCAGGGGAGGGGAATTCACCCCTCCACTTT. It yields the protein CASTPAGEGNSPLHF.

The rearrangement joins TRBV7-9 to TRBJ1-5; D is unclear. V lost 5 bases and J lost 11, with 16 bases in between. The germline V gene encodes CDR1 SEHNR and CDR2 FQNEAQ (reference sequence). The CDR3 totals 13 residues. The CDR3 sequence: CASSPPGGSAQHF. The CDR3 nucleotides read TGTGCCAGCAGCCCCCCCGGAGGGTCAGCCCAGCATTTT.

This clonotype was seen ten or more times. V and J are TRBV6-2 or TRBV6-3 and TRBJ2-3; unclear D gene. The germline V gene has CDR1 MNHEY and CDR2 SVGEGT. V was cut by 4 bases and J by 4 bases, with 9 bases left in between. This CDR3 has 13 amino acids. The CDR3 sequence is CASSLGKADTQYF. The CDR3 region has the DNA TGTGCCAGCAGTTTAGGGAAGGCAGATACGCAGTATTTT.

A note on this clonotype: At one boundary the junction diverges from the germline segment, which might be a read error. The chain recombines TRBV10-3 with TRBJ1-1; TRBD1 agrees at 8 bases. Per germline, CDR1 ENHRY and CDR2 SYGVKD. The CDR3 consists of 15 residues. CDR3 in amino acids: CAISESRQGNTEPFF. CDR3 DNA: TGTGCCATCAGTGAGTCCCGACAGGGGAACACTGAACCTTTCTTT.

J is TRBJ1-6 and V is TRBV15; 10 bases fit TRBD1. The V gene's germline CDR1 is LNHNV and CDR2 YYDKDF (reference sequence). Trimming cost V 6 bases and J 6 bases; bases outside gene matches: 2. The CDR3 totals 14 residues. The CDR3 DNA reads TGTGCCACCAGGAGGGACAGGGGTAATTCACCCCTCCACTTT. Translation: CATRRDRGNSPLHF. Full variable domain (rest looked up from reference TRBV15 and TRBJ1-6): DAMVIQNPRYQVTQFGKPVTLSCSQTLNHNVMYWYQQKSSQAPKLLFHYYDKDFNNEADTPDNFQSRRPNTSFCFLDIRSPGLGDTAMYLCATRRDRGNSPLHFGNGTRLTVT.

This clonotype was counted only a few times. V usage is TRBV7-3 and J usage is TRBJ2-7; D remains ambiguous. From germline, CDR1 is SGHTA and CDR2 FQGTGA. Trimming removed 5 bases from V and 7 bases from J, with 18 bases in between. The CDR3 is 14 amino acids. The CDR3 loop is CASSPSARSLEQYF. The CDR3 coding sequence is TGTGCCAGCAGCCCCTCCGCGCGGAGCCTGGAGCAGTACTTC.

The chain is built from TRBV5-6 and TRBJ1-2; D gene ambiguous. Germline V CDR1 and CDR2: SGHDT, YYEEEE. Deletions cut 4 bases from V and 0 bases from J, with 10 bases between. The length of the CDR3 is 14 residues. The DNA of the CDR3 is TGTGCCAGCAGCGCCACCCATGCTAACTATGGCTACACCTTC. It yields the protein CASSATHANYGYTF.

This clonotype turned up a few times. V and J are TRBV28 and TRBJ1-5; D possibly corresponds to TRBD1 (6 bases). The germline V and J ends were trimmed by 6 bases and 7 bases, with 13 bases remaining between them. The CDR3 runs to 13 residues. Germline CDR1 is MDHEN and CDR2 is SYDVKM. The CDR3 DNA reads as TGTGCCAGCAGACCCCAGGGGCAACAGCCCCAGCATTTT. Amino acids: CASRPQGQQPQHF.

This chain connects TRBV4-2 to TRBJ2-3, with 11 positions matching TRBD2. The J segment lost 1 base and the V segment lost 4 bases, leaving 16 bases of the junction unmatched. The V gene's germline CDR1 is LGHNA and CDR2 YNFKEQ. The CDR3 is 20 amino acids. CDR3 nucleotides: TGTGCCAGCAGCCTCGCGTTCTCCGGGACTAGCGGATTTCGCACAGATACGCAGTATTTT. Translating gives CASSLAFSGTSGFRTDTQYF.

This chain uses TRBV12-3 or TRBV12-4 with TRBJ2-3; either TRBD1 or TRBD2 may fit D (5 bases each). The V gene lost 7 bases and the J gene lost 0 bases, with 23 bases spanning the gap. The CDR3 extends over 18 amino acids. For the CDR3, the DNA is TGTGCCAGCACCCTCAACAGGAGGTCTTTCTCTAGCACAGATACGCAGTATTTT. Protein product: CASTLNRRSFSSTDTQYF.

This rearrangement joins TRBV20-1 to TRBJ2-2; possibly TRBD1 or TRBD2 for D (6 bases each). The germline V gene encodes CDR1 DFQATT and CDR2 SNEGSKA (reference sequence). V was pared by 6 bases and J by 3 bases, with 14 bases between. The CDR3 length is 14 residues. The CDR3 DNA reads TGCAGTGCCCGGGGAAGGGGGGACACCGGGGAGCTGTTTTTT. Residues: CSARGRGDTGELFF.

This clonotype occurred a few times. This chain links TRBV28 with TRBJ2-5; 11 bases are a match to TRBD1. The CDR3 is 16 amino acids. Per the germline V gene, CDR1 is MDHEN and CDR2 is SYDVKM. V was pared by 5 bases and J by 4 bases, with 9 bases of the junction left unmatched. CDR3 bases: TGTGCCAGCAGTCTAAGAGGACAGGGGGCAAGAGAGACCCAGTACTTC. Protein: CASSLRGQGARETQYF.

This clonotype was observed a handful of times. The J gene is TRBJ2-2, the V gene TRBV28; TRBD1 aligns across 8 bases. CDR3 length: 14 residues. V was clipped by 8 bases and J by 7 bases; unmatched bases: 9. In germline, CDR1 is MDHEN, CDR2 SYDVKM. This chain's CDR3 is CASLDRVIGGELFF. The CDR3 DNA reads TGTGCCAGCTTGGACAGGGTCATAGGCGGGGAGCTGTTTTTT.

The sample holds many counts of this clonotype. The chain links TRBV20-1 to TRBJ1-5; D might be TRBD1 (6 bases). CDR1 is DFQATT and CDR2 is SNEGSKA in the germline V gene (reference sequence). CDR3 length: 13 residues. Between the trimmed V and J ends, which lost 2 bases and 7 bases, there was a span of 12 bases. CDR3 DNA sequence: TGCAGTGCTAGATCAACAGGGTTCCAGCCCCAGCATTTT. This encodes CSARSTGFQPQHF.

The rearrangement uses TRBV11-2 and TRBJ2-5, with a possible D match to TRBD2 (5 bases). CDR1 is SGHAT and CDR2 is FQNNGV in the germline V gene. The germline V and J ends were trimmed by 5 bases and 5 bases, with 15 bases remaining between them. This CDR3 is 14 amino acids long. The CDR3 spells CASSPGSRRETQYF. DNA for the CDR3: TGTGCCAGCAGCCCGGGGTCGCGCCGGGAGACCCAGTACTTC. The full variable domain, its missing parts supplied by reference TRBV11-2 and TRBJ2-5, is EAGVAQSPRYKIIEKRQSVAFWCNPISGHATLYWYQQILGQGPKLLIQFQNNGVVDDSQLPKDRFSAERLKGVDSTLKIQPAKLEDSAVYLCASSPGSRRETQYFGPGTRLLVL.

The table lists this clonotype with a few counts. The genes are TRBV5-1 and TRBJ2-1, with 7 bases matching TRBD1. Germline loops: CDR1 SGHRS, CDR2 YFSETQ. This CDR3 contains 15 residues. J was trimmed by 5 bases and V by 2 bases; bases with no gene match: 7. The CDR3 coding sequence is TGCGCCAGCAGCTTAACGGGACAGAACAACAATGAGCAGTTCTTC. Amino acid sequence: CASSLTGQNNNEQFF.